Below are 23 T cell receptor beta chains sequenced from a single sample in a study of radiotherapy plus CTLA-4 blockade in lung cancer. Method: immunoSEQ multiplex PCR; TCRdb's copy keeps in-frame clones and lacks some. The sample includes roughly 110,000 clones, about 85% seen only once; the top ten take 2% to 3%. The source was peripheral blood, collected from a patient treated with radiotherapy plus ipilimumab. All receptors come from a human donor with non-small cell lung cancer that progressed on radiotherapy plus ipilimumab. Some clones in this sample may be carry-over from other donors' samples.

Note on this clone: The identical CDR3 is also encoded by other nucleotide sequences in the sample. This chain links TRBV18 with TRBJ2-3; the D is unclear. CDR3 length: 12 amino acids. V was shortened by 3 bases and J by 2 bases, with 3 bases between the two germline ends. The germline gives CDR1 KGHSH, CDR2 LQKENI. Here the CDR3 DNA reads TGTGCCAGCTCACCCGACACAGATACGCAGTATTTT. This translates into CASSPDTDTQYF.

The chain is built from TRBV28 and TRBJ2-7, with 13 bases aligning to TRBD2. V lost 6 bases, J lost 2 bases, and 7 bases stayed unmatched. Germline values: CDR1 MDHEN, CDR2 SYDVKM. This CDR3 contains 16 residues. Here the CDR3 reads CASSRAGTSGTYEQYF. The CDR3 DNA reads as TGTGCCAGCAGCCGAGCCGGGACTAGCGGGACCTACGAGCAGTACTTC.

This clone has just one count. The CDR3 loop is CASSTSGDSPLHF. CDR3 nucleotides: TGTGCCAGCAGCACGTCAGGGGATTCACCCCTCCACTTT. The chain uses TRBV4-2 and TRBJ1-6; the D gene is possibly TRBD1 (6 bases). CDR1 is LGHNA, CDR2 YNFKEQ, per germline. The CDR3 spans 13 residues. Trimming took off 5 bases at V and 8 bases at J, with 10 bases between the two ends.

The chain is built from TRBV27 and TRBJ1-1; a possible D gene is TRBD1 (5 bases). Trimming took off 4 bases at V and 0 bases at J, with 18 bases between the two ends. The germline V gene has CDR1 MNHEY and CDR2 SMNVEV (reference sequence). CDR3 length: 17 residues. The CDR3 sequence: CASSSPLGTGLNTEAFF. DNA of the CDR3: TGTGCCAGCAGTTCCCCCCTTGGTACAGGATTGAACACTGAAGCTTTCTTT.

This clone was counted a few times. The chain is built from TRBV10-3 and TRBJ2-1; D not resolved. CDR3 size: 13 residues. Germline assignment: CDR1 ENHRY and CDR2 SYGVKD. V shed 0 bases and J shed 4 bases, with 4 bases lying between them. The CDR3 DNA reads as TGTGCCATCAGTGAGTCCCCTTACAATGAGCAGTTCTTC. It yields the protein CAISESPYNEQFF.

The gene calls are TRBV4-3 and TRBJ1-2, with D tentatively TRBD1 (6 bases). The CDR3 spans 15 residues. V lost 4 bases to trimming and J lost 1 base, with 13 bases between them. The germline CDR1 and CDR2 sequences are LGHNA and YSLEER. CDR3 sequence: CASSPQGTGNYGYTF. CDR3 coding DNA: TGCGCCAGCAGCCCACAGGGTACGGGTAACTATGGCTACACCTTC.

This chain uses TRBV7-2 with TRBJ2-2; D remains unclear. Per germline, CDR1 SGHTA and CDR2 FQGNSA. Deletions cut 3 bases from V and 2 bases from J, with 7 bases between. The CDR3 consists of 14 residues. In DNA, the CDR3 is TGTGCCAGCAGCTTCAGGATAAACACCGGGGAGCTGTTTTTT. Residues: CASSFRINTGELFF.

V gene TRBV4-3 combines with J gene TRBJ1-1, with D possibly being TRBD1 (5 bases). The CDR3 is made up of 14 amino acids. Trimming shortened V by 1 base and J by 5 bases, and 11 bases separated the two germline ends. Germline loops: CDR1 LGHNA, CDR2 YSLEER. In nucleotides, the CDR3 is TGCGCCAGCAGCCAAGGAGGGGACCTAACTGAAGCTTTCTTT. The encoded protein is CASSQGGDLTEAFF.

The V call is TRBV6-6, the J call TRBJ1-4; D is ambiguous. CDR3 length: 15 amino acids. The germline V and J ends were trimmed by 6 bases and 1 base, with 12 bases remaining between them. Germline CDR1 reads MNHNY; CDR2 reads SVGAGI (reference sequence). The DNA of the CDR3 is TGTGCCAGCAGCCTGGACCGATTAACTAATGAAAAACTGTTTTTT. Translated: CASSLDRLTNEKLFF.

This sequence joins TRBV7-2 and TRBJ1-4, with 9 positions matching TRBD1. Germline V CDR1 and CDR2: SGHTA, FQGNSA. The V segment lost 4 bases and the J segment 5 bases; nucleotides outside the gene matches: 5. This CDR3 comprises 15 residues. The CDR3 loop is CASSYGTGSNEKLFF. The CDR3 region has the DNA TGTGCCAGCAGCTATGGGACAGGGTCAAATGAAAAACTGTTTTTT.

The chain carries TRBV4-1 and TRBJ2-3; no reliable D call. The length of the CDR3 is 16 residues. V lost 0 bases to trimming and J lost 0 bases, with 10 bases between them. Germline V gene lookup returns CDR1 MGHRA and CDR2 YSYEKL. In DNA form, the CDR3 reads TGCGCCAGCAGCCAAGAGGCAGGCCGAAGCACAGATACGCAGTATTTT. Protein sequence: CASSQEAGRSTDTQYF.

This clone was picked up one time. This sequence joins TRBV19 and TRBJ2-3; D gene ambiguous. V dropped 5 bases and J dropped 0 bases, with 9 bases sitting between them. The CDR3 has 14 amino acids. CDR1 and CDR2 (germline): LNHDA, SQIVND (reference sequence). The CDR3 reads CASSDHSSTDTQYF. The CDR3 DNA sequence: TGTGCCAGTAGTGACCACTCTAGCACAGATACGCAGTATTTT.

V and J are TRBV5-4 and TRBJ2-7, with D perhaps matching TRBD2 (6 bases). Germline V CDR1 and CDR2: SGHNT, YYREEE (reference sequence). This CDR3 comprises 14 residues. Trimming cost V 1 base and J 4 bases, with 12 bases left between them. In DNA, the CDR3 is TGTGCCAGCAGCTTGTCCGCAGGAGGGTACGAGCAGTACTTC. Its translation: CASSLSAGGYEQYF.

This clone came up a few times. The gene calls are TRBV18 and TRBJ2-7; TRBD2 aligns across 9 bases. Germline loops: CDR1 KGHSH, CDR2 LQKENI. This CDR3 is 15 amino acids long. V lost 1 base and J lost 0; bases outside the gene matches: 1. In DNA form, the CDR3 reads TGTGCCAGCTCACCACGGACTAGCGACTCCTACGAGCAGTACTTC. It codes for CASSPRTSDSYEQYF. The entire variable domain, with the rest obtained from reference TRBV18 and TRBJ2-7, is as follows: NAGVMQNPRHLVRRRGQEARLRCSPMKGHSHVYWYRQLPEEGLKFMVYLQKENIIDESGMPKERFSAEFPKEGPSILRIQQVVRGDSAAYFCASSPRTSDSYEQYFGPGTRLTVT.

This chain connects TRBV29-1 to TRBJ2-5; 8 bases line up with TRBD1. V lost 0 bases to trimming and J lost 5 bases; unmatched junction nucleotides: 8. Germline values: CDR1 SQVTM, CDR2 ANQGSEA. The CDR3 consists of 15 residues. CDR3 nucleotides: TGCAGCGTTGAAGATGGAGGACAGGGTGTGGAGACCCAGTACTTC. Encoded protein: CSVEDGGQGVETQYF.

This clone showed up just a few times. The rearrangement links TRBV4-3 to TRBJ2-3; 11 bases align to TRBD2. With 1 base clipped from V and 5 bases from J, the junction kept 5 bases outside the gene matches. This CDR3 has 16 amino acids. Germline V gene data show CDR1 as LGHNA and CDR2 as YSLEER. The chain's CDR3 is CASSQGTSGGLDTQYF. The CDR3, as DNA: TGCGCCAGCAGCCAAGGAACTAGCGGGGGCTTAGATACGCAGTATTTT.

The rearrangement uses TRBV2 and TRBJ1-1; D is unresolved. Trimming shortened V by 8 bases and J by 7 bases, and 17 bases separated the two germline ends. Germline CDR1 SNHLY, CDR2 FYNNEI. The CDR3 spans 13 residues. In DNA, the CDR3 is TGTGCCAGCTCACGCGGCGGGGATGTTGAAGCTTTCTTT. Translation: CASSRGGDVEAFF.

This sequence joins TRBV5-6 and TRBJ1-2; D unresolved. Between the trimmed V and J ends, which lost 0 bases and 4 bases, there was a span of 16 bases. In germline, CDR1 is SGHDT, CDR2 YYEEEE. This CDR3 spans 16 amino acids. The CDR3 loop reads CASSLVSRPEGYGYTF. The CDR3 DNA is TGTGCCAGCAGCTTGGTTAGCCGGCCTGAGGGCTATGGCTACACCTTC.

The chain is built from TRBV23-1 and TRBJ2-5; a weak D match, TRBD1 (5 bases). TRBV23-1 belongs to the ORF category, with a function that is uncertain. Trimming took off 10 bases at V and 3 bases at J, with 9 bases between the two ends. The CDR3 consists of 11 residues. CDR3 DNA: TGCGCCATAGGGGAAAAAGAGACCCAGTACTTC. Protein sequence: CAIGEKETQYF.

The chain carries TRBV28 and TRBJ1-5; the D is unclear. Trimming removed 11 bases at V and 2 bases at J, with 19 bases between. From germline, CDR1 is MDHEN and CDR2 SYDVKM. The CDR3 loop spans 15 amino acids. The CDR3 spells CAARAWSTGNQPQHF. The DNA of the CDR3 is TGTGCCGCCCGGGCATGGAGCACAGGCAATCAGCCCCAGCATTTT.

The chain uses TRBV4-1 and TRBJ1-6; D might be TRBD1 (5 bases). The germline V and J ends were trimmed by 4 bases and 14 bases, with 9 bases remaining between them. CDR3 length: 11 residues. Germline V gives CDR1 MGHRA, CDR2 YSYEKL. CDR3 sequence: CASSRGGTLHF. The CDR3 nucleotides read TGCGCCAGCAGCCGGGGGGGGACCCTCCACTTT.

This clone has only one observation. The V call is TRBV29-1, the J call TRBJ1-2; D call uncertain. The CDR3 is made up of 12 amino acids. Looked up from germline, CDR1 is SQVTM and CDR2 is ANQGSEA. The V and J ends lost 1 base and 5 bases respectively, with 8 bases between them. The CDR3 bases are TGCAGCGTTGAAGTTTCACAATATGGCTACACCTTC. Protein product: CSVEVSQYGYTF.

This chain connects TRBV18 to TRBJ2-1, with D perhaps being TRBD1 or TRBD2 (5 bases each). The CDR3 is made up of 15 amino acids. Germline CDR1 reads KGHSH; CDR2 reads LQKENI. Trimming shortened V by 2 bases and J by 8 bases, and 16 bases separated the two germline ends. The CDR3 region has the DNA TGTGCCAGCTCACCAAGGGAATCACGGGGCCATGAGCAGTTCTTC. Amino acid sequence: CASSPRESRGHEQFF.